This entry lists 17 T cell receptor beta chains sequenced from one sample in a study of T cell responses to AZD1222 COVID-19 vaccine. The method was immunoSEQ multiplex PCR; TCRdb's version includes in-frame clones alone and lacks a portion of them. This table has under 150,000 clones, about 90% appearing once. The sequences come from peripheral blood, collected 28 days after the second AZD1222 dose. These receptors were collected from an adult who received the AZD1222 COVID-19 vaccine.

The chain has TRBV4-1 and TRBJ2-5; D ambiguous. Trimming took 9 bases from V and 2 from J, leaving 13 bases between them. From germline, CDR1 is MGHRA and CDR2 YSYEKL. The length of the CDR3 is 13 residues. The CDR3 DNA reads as TGCGCCAGTAGTATGCGGATACAAGAGACCCAGTACTTC. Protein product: CASSMRIQETQYF.

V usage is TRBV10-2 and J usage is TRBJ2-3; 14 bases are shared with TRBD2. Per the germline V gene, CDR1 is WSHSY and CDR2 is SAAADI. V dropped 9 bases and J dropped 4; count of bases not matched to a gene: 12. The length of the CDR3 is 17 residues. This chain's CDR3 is CASLRTSGRRGSDTQYF. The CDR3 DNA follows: TGCGCCAGTCTGCGGACTAGCGGGAGGAGAGGCTCAGATACGCAGTATTTT.

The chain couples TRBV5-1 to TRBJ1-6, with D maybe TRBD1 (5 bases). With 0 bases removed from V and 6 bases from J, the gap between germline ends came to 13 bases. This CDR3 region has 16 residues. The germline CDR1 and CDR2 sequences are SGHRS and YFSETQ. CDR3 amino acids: CASSLVQGRFNSPLHF. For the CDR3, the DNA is TGCGCCAGCAGCTTGGTCCAGGGCCGATTTAATTCACCCCTCCACTTT.

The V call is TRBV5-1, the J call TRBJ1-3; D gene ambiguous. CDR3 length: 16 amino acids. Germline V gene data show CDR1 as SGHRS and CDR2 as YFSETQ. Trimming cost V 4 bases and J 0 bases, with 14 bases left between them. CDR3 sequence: CASSLESYRSGNTIYF. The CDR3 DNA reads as TGCGCCAGCAGCCTGGAGTCGTACCGCTCTGGAAACACCATATATTTT. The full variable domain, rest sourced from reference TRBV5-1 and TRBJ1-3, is KAGVTQTPRYLIKTRGQQVTLSCSPISGHRSVSWYQQTPGQGLQFLFEYFSETQRNKGNFPGRFSGRQFSNSRSEMNVSTLELGDSALYLCASSLESYRSGNTIYFGEGSWLTVV.

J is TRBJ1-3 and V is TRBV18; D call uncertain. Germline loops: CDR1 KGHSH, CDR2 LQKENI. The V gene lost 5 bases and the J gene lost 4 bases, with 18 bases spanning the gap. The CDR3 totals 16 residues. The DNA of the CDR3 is TGTGCCAGCTCAACGGGCCCGGGAGGTTACGGAAACACCATATATTTT. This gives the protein CASSTGPGGYGNTIYF.

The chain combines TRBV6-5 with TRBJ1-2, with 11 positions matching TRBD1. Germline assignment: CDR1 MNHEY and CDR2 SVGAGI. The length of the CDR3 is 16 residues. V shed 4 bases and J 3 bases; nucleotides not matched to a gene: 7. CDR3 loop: CASSSSGQGGYYGYTF. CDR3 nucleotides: TGTGCCAGCAGTTCGTCGGGACAGGGGGGGTACTATGGCTACACCTTC.

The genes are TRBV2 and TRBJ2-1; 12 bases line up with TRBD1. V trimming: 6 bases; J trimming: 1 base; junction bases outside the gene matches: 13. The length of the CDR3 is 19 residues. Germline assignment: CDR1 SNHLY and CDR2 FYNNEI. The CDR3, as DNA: TGTGCCAGCAGACGTCCGGGACAGGGGGCCTCGACATCCTACAATGAGCAGTTCTTC. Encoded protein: CASRRPGQGASTSYNEQFF.

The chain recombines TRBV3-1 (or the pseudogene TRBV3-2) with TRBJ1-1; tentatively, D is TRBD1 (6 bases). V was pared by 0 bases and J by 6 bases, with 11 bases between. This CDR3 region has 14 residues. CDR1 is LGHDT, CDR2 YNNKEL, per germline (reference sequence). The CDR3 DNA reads TGTGCCAGCAGCCAAGAGGGGGGGCAGCCTGAAGCTTTCTTT. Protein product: CASSQEGGQPEAFF.

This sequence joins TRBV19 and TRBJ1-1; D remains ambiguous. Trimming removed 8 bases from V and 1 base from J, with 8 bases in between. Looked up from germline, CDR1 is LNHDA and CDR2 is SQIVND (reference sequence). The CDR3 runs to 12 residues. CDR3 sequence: CASAHWNTEAFF. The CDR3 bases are TGTGCCAGTGCACACTGGAACACTGAAGCTTTCTTT.

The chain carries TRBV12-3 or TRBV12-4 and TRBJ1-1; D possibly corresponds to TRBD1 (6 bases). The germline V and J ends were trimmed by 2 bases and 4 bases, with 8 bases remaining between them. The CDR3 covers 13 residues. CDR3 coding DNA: TGTGCCAGCAGTTTATTGACAGGCACTGAAGCTTTCTTT. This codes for CASSLLTGTEAFF.

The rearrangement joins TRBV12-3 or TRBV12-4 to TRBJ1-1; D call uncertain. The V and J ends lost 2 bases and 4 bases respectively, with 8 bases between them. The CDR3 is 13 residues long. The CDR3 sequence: CASSLSTSTEAFF. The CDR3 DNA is TGTGCCAGCAGTTTAAGCACCAGCACTGAAGCTTTCTTT.

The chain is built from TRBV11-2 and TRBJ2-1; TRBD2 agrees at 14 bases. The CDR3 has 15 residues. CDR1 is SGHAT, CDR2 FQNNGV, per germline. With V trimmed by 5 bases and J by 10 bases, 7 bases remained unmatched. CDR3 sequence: CASSVPGLAGVEQFF. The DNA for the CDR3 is TGTGCCAGCAGCGTTCCGGGACTAGCGGGAGTAGAGCAGTTCTTC.

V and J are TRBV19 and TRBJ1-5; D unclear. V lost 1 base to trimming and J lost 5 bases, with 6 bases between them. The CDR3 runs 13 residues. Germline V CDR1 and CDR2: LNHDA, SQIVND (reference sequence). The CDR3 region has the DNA TGTGCCAGTAGTATAGGAAGGGATCAGCCCCAGCATTTT. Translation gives CASSIGRDQPQHF. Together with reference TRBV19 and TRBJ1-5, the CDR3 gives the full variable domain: DGGITQSPKYLFRKEGQNVTLSCEQNLNHDAMYWYRQDPGQGLRLIYYSQIVNDFQKGDIAEGYSVSREKKESFPLTVTSAQKNPTAFYLCASSIGRDQPQHFGDGTRLSIL.

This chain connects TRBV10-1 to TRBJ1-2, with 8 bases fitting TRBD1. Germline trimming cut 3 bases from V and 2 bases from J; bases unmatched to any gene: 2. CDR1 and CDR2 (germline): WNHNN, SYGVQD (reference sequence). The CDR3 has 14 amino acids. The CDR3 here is CASSEGTGNYGYTF. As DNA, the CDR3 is TGCGCCAGCAGTGAAGGGACAGGCAACTATGGCTACACCTTC.

CDR3: CASSQESFGTEAFF. The CDR3 DNA reads TGCGCCAGCAGCCAAGAGTCCTTTGGCACTGAAGCTTTCTTT. The chain has TRBV4-1 and TRBJ1-1; D unresolved. With 0 bases removed from V and 4 bases from J, the gap between germline ends came to 9 bases. CDR3 length: 14 amino acids. Germline V CDR1 and CDR2: MGHRA, YSYEKL.

The CDR3 sequence is CATSTLAGGPTDTQYF. CDR3 nucleotide sequence: TGTGCCACCAGCACCTTAGCGGGGGGCCCCACAGATACGCAGTATTTT. The rearrangement uses TRBV15 and TRBJ2-3; 10 nucleotides line up with TRBD2. Germline V CDR1 and CDR2: LNHNV, YYDKDF (reference sequence). The CDR3 runs to 16 residues. With V trimmed by 4 bases and J by 2 bases, 6 bases remained unmatched.

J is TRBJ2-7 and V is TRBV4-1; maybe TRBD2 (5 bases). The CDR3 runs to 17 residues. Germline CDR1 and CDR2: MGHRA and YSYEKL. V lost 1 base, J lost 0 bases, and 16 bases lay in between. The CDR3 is CASSQGYQRTFSYEQYF. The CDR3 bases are TGCGCCAGCAGCCAAGGGTACCAGCGGACCTTCTCCTACGAGCAGTACTTC.